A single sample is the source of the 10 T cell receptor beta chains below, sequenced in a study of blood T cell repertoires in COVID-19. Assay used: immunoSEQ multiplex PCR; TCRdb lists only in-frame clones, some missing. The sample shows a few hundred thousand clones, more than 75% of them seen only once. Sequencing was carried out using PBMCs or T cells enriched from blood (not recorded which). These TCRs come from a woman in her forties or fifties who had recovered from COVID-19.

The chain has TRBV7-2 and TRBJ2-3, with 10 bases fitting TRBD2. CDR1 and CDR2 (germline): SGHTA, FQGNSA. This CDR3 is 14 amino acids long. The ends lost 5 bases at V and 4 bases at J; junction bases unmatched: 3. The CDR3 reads CASSSGRAADTQYF. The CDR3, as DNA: TGTGCCAGCAGCAGCGGGAGGGCCGCAGATACGCAGTATTTT. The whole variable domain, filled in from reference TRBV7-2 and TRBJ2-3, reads GAGVSQSPSNKVTEKGKDVELRCDPISGHTALYWYRQSLGQGLEFLIYFQGNSAPDKSGLPSDRFSAERTGGSVSTLTIQRTQQEDSAVYLCASSSGRAADTQYFGPGTRLTVL.

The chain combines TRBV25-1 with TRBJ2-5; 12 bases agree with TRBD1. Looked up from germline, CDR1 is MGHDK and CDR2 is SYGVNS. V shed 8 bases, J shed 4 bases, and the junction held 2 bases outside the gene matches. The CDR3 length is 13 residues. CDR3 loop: CASGTGGRETQYF. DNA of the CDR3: TGTGCCAGCGGGACAGGGGGCAGAGAGACCCAGTACTTC.

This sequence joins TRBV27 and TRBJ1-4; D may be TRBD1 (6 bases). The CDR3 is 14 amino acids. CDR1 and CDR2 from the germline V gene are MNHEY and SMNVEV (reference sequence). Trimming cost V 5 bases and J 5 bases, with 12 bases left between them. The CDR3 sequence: CASSLPDRNEKLFF. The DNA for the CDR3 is TGTGCCAGCAGTCTCCCGGACAGAAATGAAAAACTGTTTTTT.

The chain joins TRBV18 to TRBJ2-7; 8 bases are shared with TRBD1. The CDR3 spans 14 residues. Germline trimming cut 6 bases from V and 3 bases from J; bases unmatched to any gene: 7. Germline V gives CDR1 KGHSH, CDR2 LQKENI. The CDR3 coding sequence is TGTGCCAGCTCCGGGACAGGAGGAGACTACGAGCAGTACTTC. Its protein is CASSGTGGDYEQYF.

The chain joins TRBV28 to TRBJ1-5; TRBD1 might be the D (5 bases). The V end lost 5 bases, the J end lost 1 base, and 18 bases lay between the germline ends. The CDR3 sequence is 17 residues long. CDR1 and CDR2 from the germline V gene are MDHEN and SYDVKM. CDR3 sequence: CASSPPLGGGSNQPQHF. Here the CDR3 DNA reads TGTGCCAGCAGTCCCCCGCTCGGGGGGGGGAGCAATCAGCCCCAGCATTTT.

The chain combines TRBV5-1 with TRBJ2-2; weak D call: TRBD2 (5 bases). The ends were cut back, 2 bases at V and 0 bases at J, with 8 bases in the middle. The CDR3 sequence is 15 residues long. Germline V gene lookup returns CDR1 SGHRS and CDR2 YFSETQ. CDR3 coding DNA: TGCGCCAGCAGCTTCGGAGGTACGAACACCGGGGAGCTGTTTTTT. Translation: CASSFGGTNTGELFF.

The CDR3 DNA reads TGTGCCAGCAGCTCCCGCGGGACAGGGGTCTCCGAGCAGTACTTC. It encodes CASSSRGTGVSEQYF. The gene calls are TRBV7-9 and TRBJ2-7, with 10 bases aligning to TRBD1. Per the germline V gene, CDR1 is SEHNR and CDR2 is FQNEAQ (reference sequence). With V trimmed by 4 bases and J by 6 bases, 9 bases remained unmatched. The length of the CDR3 is 15 residues.

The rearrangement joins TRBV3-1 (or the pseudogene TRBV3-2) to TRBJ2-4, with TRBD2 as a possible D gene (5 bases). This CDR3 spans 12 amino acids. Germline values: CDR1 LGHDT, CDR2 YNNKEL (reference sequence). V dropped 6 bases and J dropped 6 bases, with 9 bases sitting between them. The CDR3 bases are TGTGCCAGCAGGTCGGGATTAAACATTCAGTACTTC. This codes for CASRSGLNIQYF.

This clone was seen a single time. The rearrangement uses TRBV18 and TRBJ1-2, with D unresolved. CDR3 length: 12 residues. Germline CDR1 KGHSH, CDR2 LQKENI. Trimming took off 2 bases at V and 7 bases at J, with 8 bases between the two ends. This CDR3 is CASSPGLAGYTF. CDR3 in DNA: TGTGCCAGCTCACCAGGACTAGCTGGCTACACCTTC.

CDR3: CASSADRGQGYTF. The CDR3 DNA reads TGTGCCAGCAGTGCTGACAGGGGCCAGGGCTACACCTTC. This chain joins TRBV2 and TRBJ1-2; 8 bases agree with TRBD1. J lost 8 bases, V lost 4 bases, and 6 bases had no gene match. Germline V gives CDR1 SNHLY, CDR2 FYNNEI. CDR3 length equals 13 residues.